Listed below are T cell receptor beta chains from one sample, sequenced in a study of T cell changes during pregnancy in multiple sclerosis. This table comes from immunoSEQ multiplex PCR, and its TCRdb copy is limited to in-frame clones, with some not included. The data show 30,000 to 45,000 clones, about 91% seen once. Sequenced here: CD8+ T cells from peripheral blood mononuclear cells, sampled in the third trimester of pregnancy. Receptor source: a female donor with multiple sclerosis, enrolled in a pregnancy study. CDR3s include the opening cysteine and the closing phenylalanine or tryptophan. D genes are given only for firm matches. Some rows have no size entry. The others give once, few or many, or a class for an expanded clone.

v_gene	abundance	d_gene	j_gene	CDR3aa	CDR3nt
TRBV19	NA	NA	TRBJ2-7	CASSMGDSRSYEQYF	TGTGCCAGTAGTATGGGGGACTCTCGATCCTACGAGCAGTACTTC
TRBV7-9	NA	TRBD1	TRBJ1-1	CASRPTGTENTEAFF	TGTGCCAGCAGGCCAACCGGGACAGAGAACACTGAAGCTTTCTTT
TRBV4-2	NA	NA	TRBJ2-1	CASSQEGFSGSSYNEQFF	TGTGCCAGCAGCCAAGAGGGGTTTAGCGGCAGCTCCTACAATGAGCAGTTCTTC
TRBV7-6	once	TRBD2	TRBJ2-3	CASSFTSGSGDTQYF	TGTGCCAGCAGCTTTACTAGCGGGAGTGGGGATACGCAGTATTTT
TRBV7-2	NA	TRBD1	TRBJ1-2	CASSLAGQGNYGYTF	TGTGCCAGCAGCTTAGCGGGACAGGGGAATTATGGCTACACCTTC
TRBV29-1	NA	NA	TRBJ2-7	CSVFMRSSYEQYF	TGCAGCGTTTTCATGCGGAGCTCCTACGAGCAGTACTTC
TRBV27	NA	TRBD1	TRBJ1-2	CASGQGNGYTF	TGTGCCAGCGGACAGGGGAATGGCTACACCTTC
TRBV27	NA	TRBD2	TRBJ2-1	CASRILAGENEQFF	TGTGCCAGCAGGATACTAGCGGGGGAGAATGAGCAGTTCTTC
TRBV19	NA	NA	TRBJ2-3	CATTGSPDTQYF	TGTGCCACTACAGGATCCCCAGATACGCAGTATTTT
TRBV5-1	once	TRBD2	TRBJ2-5	CASNPGLAGGGMETQYF	TGCGCCAGCAACCCGGGACTAGCGGGAGGTGGGATGGAGACCCAGTACTTC
TRBV19	NA	TRBD1	TRBJ1-1	CASSILWDRRGGNTEAFF	TGTGCCAGTAGTATCCTCTGGGACAGGCGCGGAGGGAACACTGAAGCTTTCTTT
TRBV27	NA	TRBD1	TRBJ1-5	CASSLGTGNQPQHF	TGTGCCAGCAGTTTAGGGACAGGGAATCAGCCCCAGCATTTT
TRBV5-5	NA	TRBD2	TRBJ2-7	CASSPWGGTTYEQYF	TGTGCCAGCAGCCCCTGGGGAGGGACCACCTACGAGCAGTACTTC
TRBV5-8	NA	NA	TRBJ1-1	CASIKPSGVSTEAFF	TGTGCCAGCATCAAGCCCTCGGGGGTTTCCACTGAAGCTTTCTTT
TRBV7-3	NA	NA	TRBJ2-1	CASSLTHVYNEQFF	TGTGCCAGCAGCTTAACCCATGTCTACAATGAGCAGTTCTTC
TRBV4-3	NA	TRBD2	TRBJ2-3	CASSQLRAGGLDTQYF	TGCGCCAGCAGCCAACTTCGAGCGGGGGGTCTGGATACGCAGTATTTT
TRBV11-3	NA	NA	TRBJ1-2	CASSLVNTIMDYGYTF	TGTGCCAGCAGCTTAGTCAACACTATCATGGACTATGGCTACACCTTC
TRBV2	NA	TRBD2	TRBJ2-3	CASKRSGRAIGDTQYF	TGTGCCAGCAAGAGAAGCGGGAGGGCCATAGGAGATACGCAGTATTTT
TRBV7-9	NA	TRBD1	TRBJ1-1	CASSLASGGRWDAFF	TGTGCCAGCAGCTTAGCCTCAGGGGGCAGGTGGGACGCTTTCTTT
TRBV4-1	few	NA	TRBJ1-5	CASSSEGSRQPQHF	TGCGCCAGCAGCTCAGAGGGATCTCGGCAGCCCCAGCATTTT
TRBV5-1	NA	NA	TRBJ1-1	CASSLGGVNTEAFF	TGCGCCAGCAGCTTAGGCGGAGTGAACACTGAAGCTTTCTTT
TRBV11-2	once	NA	TRBJ2-2	CASSPRWPTGELFF	TGTGCCAGCAGTCCTAGATGGCCAACCGGGGAGCTGTTTTTT
TRBV30	NA	NA	TRBJ2-2	CAWSGGGELFF	TGTGCCTGGAGCGGGGGCGGGGAGCTGTTTTTT
TRBV11-2	NA	NA	TRBJ2-1	CASRSLQNEQFF	TGTGCCAGCAGATCATTGCAGAATGAGCAGTTCTTC
TRBV7-6	NA	NA	TRBJ2-1	CASSLDPEPSYNEQFF	TGTGCCAGCAGCTTAGACCCGGAGCCCTCCTACAATGAGCAGTTCTTC
TRBV7-9	NA	NA	TRBJ1-1	CASSLAGVSTEAFF	TGTGCCAGCAGCTTAGCAGGGGTGAGCACTGAAGCTTTCTTT
TRBV7-2	NA	TRBD1	TRBJ2-3	CASSEDGRGKLDTQYF	TGTGCCAGCAGCGAAGACGGCAGGGGGAAGTTAGATACGCAGTATTTT
TRBV9	NA	TRBD1	TRBJ2-3	CASTPFEGQVPDTQYF	TGTGCCAGCACCCCCTTCGAGGGACAGGTACCAGATACGCAGTATTTT
TRBV7-2	NA	NA	TRBJ1-6	CASTYEWGDGNSPLHF	TGTGCCAGCACCTACGAGTGGGGGGATGGGAATTCACCCCTCCACTTT
TRBV6-5	NA	NA	TRBJ2-3	CASSYWGRSTDTQYF	TGTGCCAGCAGTTACTGGGGGAGGAGCACAGATACGCAGTATTTT
TRBV18	NA	NA	TRBJ2-3	CASSEHRGTSTDTQYF	TGTGCCAGCTCAGAACACCGGGGGACTAGCACAGATACGCAGTATTTT
TRBV5-6	NA	NA	TRBJ2-7	CASSPRWAGIPYEQYF	TGTGCCAGCAGCCCTCGTTGGGCAGGGATTCCTTACGAGCAGTACTTC
TRBV7-9	NA	NA	TRBJ2-7	CASSLGAADYEQYF	TGTGCCAGCAGCTTAGGGGCAGCGGACTACGAGCAGTACTTC
TRBV12-5	NA	TRBD1	TRBJ2-4	CASGLMGTGENIQYF	TGTGCTAGTGGTTTGATGGGGACAGGGGAAAACATTCAGTACTTC
TRBV6-6	many	NA	TRBJ1-5	CASSYLNQPQHF	TGTGCCAGCAGTTACCTCAATCAGCCCCAGCATTTT
TRBV7-6	NA	TRBD1	TRBJ2-2	CASSAQGANTGELFF	TGTGCCAGCAGCGCTCAGGGGGCGAACACCGGGGAGCTGTTTTTT